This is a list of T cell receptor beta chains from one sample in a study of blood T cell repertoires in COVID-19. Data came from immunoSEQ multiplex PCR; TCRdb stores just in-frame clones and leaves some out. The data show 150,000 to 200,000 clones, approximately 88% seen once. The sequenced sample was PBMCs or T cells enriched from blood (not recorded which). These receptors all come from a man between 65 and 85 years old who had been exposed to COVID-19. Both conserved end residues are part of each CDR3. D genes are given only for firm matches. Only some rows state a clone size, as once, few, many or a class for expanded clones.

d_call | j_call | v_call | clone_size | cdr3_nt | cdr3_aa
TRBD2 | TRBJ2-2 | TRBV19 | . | TGTGCCAGTAGTCCCCGGACTAGCGGGTCTTACACCGGGGAGCTGTTTTTT | CASSPRTSGSYTGELFF
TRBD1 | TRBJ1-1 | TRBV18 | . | TGTGCCAGCTCACCACGGTCAGGACAGGGGAATAGTGAAGCTTTCTTT | CASSPRSGQGNSEAFF
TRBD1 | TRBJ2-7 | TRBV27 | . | TGTGCCACGATGAACAGGGGGCGATACGAGCAGTACTTC | CATMNRGRYEQYF
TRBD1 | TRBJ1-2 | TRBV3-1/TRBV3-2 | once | TGTGCCAGCAGCGGGGACAGGGCTAACTATGGCTACACCTTC | CASSGDRANYGYTF
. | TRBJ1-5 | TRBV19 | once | TGTGCCAGTAGTATTGTGGGCCCTAATCAGCCCCAGCATTTT | CASSIVGPNQPQHF
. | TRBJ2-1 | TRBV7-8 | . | TGTGCCAGCAGCCCGGAGGGGAGCTTCACCGTGGATGAGCAGTTCTTC | CASSPEGSFTVDEQFF
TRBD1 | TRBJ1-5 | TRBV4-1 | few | TGCGCCAGCAGCCAATACGGACAGGGAGATAATCAGCCCCAGCATTTT | CASSQYGQGDNQPQHF
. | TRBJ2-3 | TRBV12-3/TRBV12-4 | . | TGTGCCAGCAGTTTTGGCAGCACAGATACGCAGTATTTT | CASSFGSTDTQYF
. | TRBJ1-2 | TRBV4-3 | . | TGCGCCAGCAGCCAAGCGCTCGATCAGGCATATGGCTACACCTTC | CASSQALDQAYGYTF
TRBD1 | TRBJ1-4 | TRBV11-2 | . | TGTGCCAGCAGCCCTAGACCGACAGGGTGGCTGTTTTTT | CASSPRPTGWLFF
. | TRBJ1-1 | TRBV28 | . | TGTGCCAGCAGCTACCATAGAGGGGGGGGTAAAGCTTTCTTT | CASSYHRGGGKAFF
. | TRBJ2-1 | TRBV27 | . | TGTGCCACCCGGAGGAGGGGATACAATGAGCAGTTCTTC | CATRRRGYNEQFF
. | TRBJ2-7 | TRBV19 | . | TGTGCCAGTAGTCCAGGATACTACGAGCAGTACTTC | CASSPGYYEQYF
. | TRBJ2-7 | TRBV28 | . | TGTGCCAGCAGTTTATGGAGGGAGGCCTACGAGCAGTACTTC | CASSLWREAYEQYF
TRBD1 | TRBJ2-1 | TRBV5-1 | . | TGCGCCAGCAGCTCGGTGGGACAGGGGAGCAATGAGCAGTTCTTC | CASSSVGQGSNEQFF
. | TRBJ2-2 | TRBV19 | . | TGTGCCAGTAGCCGGGCAGGGGTGAATATCGGGGAGCTGTTTTTT | CASSRAGVNIGELFF
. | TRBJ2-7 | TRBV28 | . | TGTGCCAGCAGTTTATCGGCAGGCCCCTTGGGCGAGCAGTACTTC | CASSLSAGPLGEQYF
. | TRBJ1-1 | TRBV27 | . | TGTGCCAGCAGTTTCAGCGGGGGGCACACTGAAGCTTTCTTT | CASSFSGGHTEAFF
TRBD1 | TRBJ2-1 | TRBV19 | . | TGTGCCAGTTCAGTGGACAGGGAAGGTGAGCAGTTCTTC | CASSVDREGEQFF
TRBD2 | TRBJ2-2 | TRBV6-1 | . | TGTGCCAGCAGTGAGAGCGGGAGGAACACCGGGGAGCTGTTTTTT | CASSESGRNTGELFF
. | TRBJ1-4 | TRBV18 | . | TGTGCCAGCTCACAGGACAGCAATGAAAAACTGTTTTTT | CASSQDSNEKLFF
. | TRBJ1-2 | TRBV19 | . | TGTGCCAGTAGGGCGGGGGCAACCTATGGCTACACCTTC | CASRAGATYGYTF
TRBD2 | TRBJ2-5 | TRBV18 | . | TGTGCCAGCTCACCGGGACTACAAGAGACCCAGTACTTC | CASSPGLQETQYF
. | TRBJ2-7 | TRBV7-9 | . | TGTGCCAGCAGCTTTGAACTAAGAGGGCCCTACGAGCAGTACTTC | CASSFELRGPYEQYF
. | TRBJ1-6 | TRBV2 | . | TGTGCCAGCAGAGGACAGAGCTCCTATAATTCACCCCTCCACTTT | CASRGQSSYNSPLHF
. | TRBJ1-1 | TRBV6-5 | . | TGTGCCAGCAGTTATCGTACAAACACTGAAGCTTTCTTT | CASSYRTNTEAFF
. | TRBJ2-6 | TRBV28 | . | TGTGCCAGCAGTTCGGGTAGGTCCGGGGTGGCCAACGTCCTGACTTTC | CASSSGRSGVANVLTF
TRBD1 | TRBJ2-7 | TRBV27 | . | TGTGCCAGCAGTCCCCCCCGGGGACAGGGCTCCTACGAGCAGTACTTC | CASSPPRGQGSYEQYF
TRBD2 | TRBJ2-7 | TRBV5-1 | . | TGCGCCAGCAGCTCCACCAATAGACTAGCGGGCACGGGAGAGCAGTACTTC | CASSSTNRLAGTGEQYF
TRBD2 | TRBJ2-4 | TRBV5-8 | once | TGTGCCAGCAGACTAGCGGGGGGGCCATTGGCCAAAAACATTCAGTACTTC | CASRLAGGPLAKNIQYF
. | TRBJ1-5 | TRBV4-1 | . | TGCGCCAGCAGCAATGGTCCAGGGCAGAGCAATCAGCCCCAGCATTTT | CASSNGPGQSNQPQHF
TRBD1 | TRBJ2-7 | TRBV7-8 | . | TGTGCCAGCAGCTTAGAAGGGACAGCCTACGAGCAGTACTTC | CASSLEGTAYEQYF
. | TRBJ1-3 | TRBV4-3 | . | TGCGCCAGCAGCCAAGATCTGGGCACAGGTCCAGGAAACACCATATATTTT | CASSQDLGTGPGNTIYF
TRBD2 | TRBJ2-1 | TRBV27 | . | TGTGCCAGCAGTCCGACTAGCGGGTACTACAATGAGCAGTTCTTC | CASSPTSGYYNEQFF
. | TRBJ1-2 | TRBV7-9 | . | TGTGCCAGCAGCTCCACAGGCGGGGATAATATGTATGGCTACACCTTC | CASSSTGGDNMYGYTF
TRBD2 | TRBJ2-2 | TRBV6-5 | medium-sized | TGTGCCAGCAACCCTAGCGGCGAGAACACCGGGGAGCTGTTTTTT | CASNPSGENTGELFF
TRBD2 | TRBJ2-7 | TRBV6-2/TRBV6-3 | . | TGTGCCAGCAGTCTTAGCGGGACTAACGATAAGGGGTACTTC | CASSLSGTNDKGYF
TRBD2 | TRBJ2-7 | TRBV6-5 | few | TGTGCCAGCAGTTACGTAGCGGGGGGGACCGAGCAGTACTTC | CASSYVAGGTEQYF
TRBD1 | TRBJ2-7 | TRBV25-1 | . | TGTGCCAGCAGTGAAGGGACAGGGGGCAGAAACGAGCAGTACTTC | CASSEGTGGRNEQYF
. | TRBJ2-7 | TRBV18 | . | TGTGCCAGCTCACCGACTTCGAGCTCCTACGAGCAGTACTTC | CASSPTSSSYEQYF
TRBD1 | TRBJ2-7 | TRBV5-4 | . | TGTGCCAGCAGCCCCGACAGGGGGCTCTCCTACGAGCAGTACTTC | CASSPDRGLSYEQYF
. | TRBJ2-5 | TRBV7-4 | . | TGTGCCAGCAGCTCCCCCCTCCGAGAGGAGACCCAGTACTTC | CASSSPLREETQYF
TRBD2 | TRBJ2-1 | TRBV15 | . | TGTGCCACCAGCAGGGCTAGCGGGGTGACGATCACAGGAAAAGAGCAGTTCTTC | CATSRASGVTITGKEQFF
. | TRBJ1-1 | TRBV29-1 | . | TGCAGCGGCGGACATACGAACACTGAAGCTTTCTTT | CSGGHTNTEAFF
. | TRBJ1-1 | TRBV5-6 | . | TGTGCCAGCAGCCTGCGACAGGCGTACGTGAACACTGAAGCTTTCTTT | CASSLRQAYVNTEAFF
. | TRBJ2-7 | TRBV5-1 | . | TGCGCCAGCAGGGGGCAAGCCTACGAGCAGTACTTC | CASRGQAYEQYF